The T cell receptor beta chain described here comes from a study of shared T cell receptors in the human thymus. This table comes from immunoSEQ multiplex PCR, and its TCRdb copy is limited to in-frame clones, with some not included. Of 500,000 to 550,000 clones detected, about 84% appear once; the ten largest clones hold 0.013%. CDR3 length: 16 residues. V was clipped by 4 bases and J by 3 bases; unmatched bases: 7. Germline V gene sequence: CDR1 SGHAT, CDR2 FQNNGV. The same data also went into a second study, on human thymus T cells. In that study: Thymus tissue for the work was resected from patients undergoing corrective heart surgery. Apparent skewing of V and J gene usage characterized both thymic and blood repertoires.

The gene calls are TRBV11-2 and TRBJ2-7; 12 positions agree with TRBD2. This clonotype was sampled from a boy in the first two years of life with a congenital heart defect. The sequenced material came from thymocytes. CDR3 sequence: CASSSQGLAGNYEQYF. The DNA for the CDR3 is TGTGCCAGCAGCTCCCAAGGACTAGCGGGGAACTACGAGCAGTACTTC.